The rows below give T cell receptor beta chains drawn from one sample of a study of graft-versus-host responses after intestinal transplantation. Profiling relied on immunoSEQ multiplex PCR, and the TCRdb table lists in-frame clones only, not all of them. Seen here are approximately 2,500 clones, under 30% observed once, and the top ten hold 5.1%. Source: alloreactive CD4+ T cells from a mixed lymphocyte reaction culture, taken before transplantation. The receptors were sampled from a human patient who was an organ donor for intestinal transplantation. The CDR3 runs from the conserved cysteine through the conserved F or W. The D gene is left open where the match is weak. Size is stated for part of the rows, as once, few or many counts, or as a class when the clone is expanded.

>13|TRBJ2-6|TRBV29-1|.|medium-sized
TGCAGCATCCTATCTCCTGGGGCCAACGTCCTGACTTTC
CSILSPGANVLTF
>15|TRBJ2-7|TRBV2|TRBD1|medium-sized
TGTGCCAGCAGTGGGGGACAGGTAAAATTATACGAGCAGTACTTC
CASSGGQVKLYEQYF
>17|TRBJ1-5|TRBV7-6|.|large
TGTGCCAGCAGCTTAGTGCCCGCGGGGAGGAGCAATCAGCCCCAGCATTTT
CASSLVPAGRSNQPQHF
>17|TRBJ2-1|TRBV4-3|.|medium-sized
TGCGCCAGCAGCCAAGATGGTCGGGGGGCCTCCTACAATGAGCAGTTCTTC
CASSQDGRGASYNEQFF
>17|TRBJ2-3|TRBV4-2|TRBD2|few
TGTGCCAGCAGCCAAGGCCCTAGCGGGAGGGAGGGAGATACGCAGTATTTT
CASSQGPSGREGDTQYF
>18|TRBJ2-1|TRBV21-1|.|.
TGTGCCAGCAGCAAAAAGGTTATCGGACAGGGGGCCGGCACTGAGCAGTTCTTC
CASSKKVIGQGAGTEQFF
>14|TRBJ1-2|TRBV7-6|.|medium-sized
TGTGCCAGCAGCTTAGCCCAGGGGTACTATGGCTACACCTTC
CASSLAQGYYGYTF
>11|TRBJ2-7|TRBV30|.|few
TGTGCCTGGAGTAAAGGCGGCGAGCAGTACTTC
CAWSKGGEQYF
>16|TRBJ2-1|TRBV11-1|TRBD1|few
TGTGCCAGCAGCTCCTCCGGGACAGGGGGCTACAATGAGCAGTTCTTC
CASSSSGTGGYNEQFF
>16|TRBJ1-3|TRBV7-9|TRBD1|few
TGTGCCAGCAGCTTAGCGGTTACGGGACAGCAAAACACCATATATTTT
CASSLAVTGQQNTIYF
>14|TRBJ1-5|TRBV19|.|.
TGTGCCAGTAGTATAAACGGGAACAATCAGCCCCAGCATTTT
CASSINGNNQPQHF
>14|TRBJ2-5|TRBV7-2|.|.
TGTGCCAGCAGCTTGGGCGGGTTTCGAGAGACCCAGTACTTC
CASSLGGFRETQYF
>15|TRBJ2-2|TRBV19|.|few
TGTGCCAGTAGTACCCTAGCCGCGAACACCGGGGAGCTGTTTTTT
CASSTLAANTGELFF
>14|TRBJ2-7|TRBV5-4|.|large
TGTGCCAGCAGTTTTAGTCCGAGCTCCTACGAGCAGTACTTC
CASSFSPSSYEQYF
>13|TRBJ2-1|TRBV5-1|TRBD1|few
TGCGCCAGCAGCTTGGACAGGGGGCGCGAGCAGTTCTTC
CASSLDRGREQFF
>12|TRBJ2-7|TRBV10-1|TRBD1|.
TGCGCCAGCAGAGGGACAGTCTACGAGCAGTACTTC
CASRGTVYEQYF
>13|TRBJ2-3|TRBV5-4|.|few
TGTGCCAGCAGACTCGACTTGTTGGATACGCAGTATTTT
CASRLDLLDTQYF
>15|TRBJ2-5|TRBV7-9|.|few
TGTGCCAGCAGCTTAGGAGACGGGGGAAGGGTGACCCAGTACTTC
CASSLGDGGRVTQYF
>14|TRBJ2-5|TRBV7-3|TRBD1|.
TGTGCCAGCAGCTTAGACAGGGGGCGAGAGACCCAGTACTTC
CASSLDRGRETQYF
>17|TRBJ2-3|TRBV4-2|TRBD1|.
TGTGCCAGCAGCCACCCACAGGGGGCAGCTAGCTCAGATACGCAGTATTTT
CASSHPQGAASSDTQYF
>11|TRBJ2-7|TRBV20-1|.|.
TGCAGTGCTAGAGATTCCTCCGAGCAGTACTTC
CSARDSSEQYF
>13|TRBJ2-5|TRBV7-3|.|few
TGTGCCAGCAGCTTTATACGAGAGATGGCCCAGTACTTC
CASSFIREMAQYF
>14|TRBJ1-1|TRBV6-4|TRBD1|large
TGTGCCAGCAGGGCGACAGGGGAGGACACTGAAGCTTTCTTT
CASRATGEDTEAFF
>11|TRBJ2-7|TRBV4-3|.|once
TGCGCCAGCAGCCAGGGAGCTGAGCAGTACTTC
CASSQGAEQYF
>14|TRBJ1-2|TRBV18|TRBD1|once
TGTGCCAGCTCCCCGGGACAGGGGGCGTATGGCTACACCTTC
CASSPGQGAYGYTF
>14|TRBJ1-1|TRBV5-4|.|.
TGTGCCAGCAGCCAAGGGGCCAAAAACACTGAAGCTTTCTTT
CASSQGAKNTEAFF
>16|TRBJ2-5|TRBV5-1|TRBD2|few
TGCGCCAGCAGCCCCCCGGGACTAGGCGACCAAGAGACCCAGTACTTC
CASSPPGLGDQETQYF
>17|TRBJ2-6|TRBV4-2|.|.
TGTGCCAGCAGCTCCCGGAACAGTTTCCCTGGGGCCAACGTCCTGACTTTC
CASSSRNSFPGANVLTF
>14|TRBJ2-5|TRBV28|.|few
TGTGCCAGCAGTTGGGGCAGGCCTGGGGTGACCCAGTACTTC
CASSWGRPGVTQYF
>14|TRBJ1-1|TRBV6-1|.|.
TGTGCCAGCAGTGAGCCGGCAGGAAACACTGAAGCTTTCTTT
CASSEPAGNTEAFF
>17|TRBJ2-6|TRBV23-1|.|medium-sized
TGCGCCAGCGCAGTCCGGGGACTTTTCTCTGGGGCCAACGTCCTGACTTTC
CASAVRGLFSGANVLTF